This T cell receptor (beta chain) is drawn from a study of T cells after yellow fever vaccination. Study-wide background: Preparation used SMART-Seq v4 Ultra Low Input for the low-cell-number fractions. General observations from the study: It was a weaker secondary response, yet one that peaked faster, at day 5 versus 15.

The length of the CDR3 is 15 residues. Trimming left V 2 bases short and J 1 base short, with 8 bases between. Per the germline V gene, CDR1 is MNHNS and CDR2 is SASEGT. This clonotype was detected ten times or more. No antigen is known for it. Production of TCR cDNA was by 5'RACE template switching, which also added a universal primer site and UMIs. TCRdb recomputed calls from the 5' RACE reads with MiXCR, one row per CDR3 protein. This sample has 310,000 or so distinct CDR3 sequences, with roughly 3.5% found just once. The receptor comes from a man aged 18 to 29 who received the YFV17D yellow fever vaccine. The source was PBMCs, collected on the day of the yellow fever booster vaccination. The genes are TRBV6-1 and TRBJ2-2, with no clear D. The DNA of the CDR3 is TGTGCCAGCAGTGAATTCGCCTGGAACACCGGGGAGCTGTTTTTT. It encodes CASSEFAWNTGELFF.